This paragraph covers one T cell receptor (beta chain) sequence. The sample is drawn from a study of blood T cell repertoires in COVID-19. The overall study: The analysed material was cDNA or gDNA that came from T cells, B-cell-depleted T cells, or PBMCs.

The germline gives CDR1 MNHEY, CDR2 SVGAGI. V trimming: 7 bases; J trimming: 1 base; junction bases outside the gene matches: 10. The CDR3 is 15 residues long. Here immunoSEQ multiplex PCR was the method, and the copy in TCRdb shows in-frame clones only, minus some. This table has 200,000 to 250,000 clones, 80% to 90% appearing once. The chain uses TRBV6-5 and TRBJ2-7, with 7 nucleotides matching TRBD1. The sequence was obtained from a woman aged 45-60 years with acute or convalescent COVID-19. Specimen: peripheral blood. The CDR3 reads CASTDRPGQSYEQYF. CDR3 DNA sequence: TGTGCCAGCACCGACAGGCCGGGACAGTCCTACGAGCAGTACTTC.